The clone carrying this TCR beta chain was seen a few times. This specimen belongs to a study of shared clonotypes between healthy human individuals. Overall study context: Donors, aged 18 to 49, were a couple of women and a few men.

CDR3 length: 16 residues. Germline V gene sequence: CDR1 LGHNA, CDR2 YNFKEQ. The J segment lost 1 base and the V segment lost 5 bases, leaving 6 bases of the junction unmatched. Some clones are missing from TCRdb's copy, which holds only in-frame ones; the method was immunoSEQ multiplex PCR. The profile covers roughly 680,000 clones, with roughly two thirds appearing a single time and under 2% taken by the ten largest. This sequence joins TRBV4-2 and TRBJ2-5; TRBD2 matches at 11 bases. The sequencing input was memory CD4+ T cells sorted from blood. Subset specified: CD45RA-negative fraction. The receptor comes from a woman in her twenties or thirties in good health. CDR3 bases: TGTGCCAGCAGCTTCCGGACTAGCGGGTCCCAAGAGACCCAGTACTTC. Encoded protein: CASSFRTSGSQETQYF.